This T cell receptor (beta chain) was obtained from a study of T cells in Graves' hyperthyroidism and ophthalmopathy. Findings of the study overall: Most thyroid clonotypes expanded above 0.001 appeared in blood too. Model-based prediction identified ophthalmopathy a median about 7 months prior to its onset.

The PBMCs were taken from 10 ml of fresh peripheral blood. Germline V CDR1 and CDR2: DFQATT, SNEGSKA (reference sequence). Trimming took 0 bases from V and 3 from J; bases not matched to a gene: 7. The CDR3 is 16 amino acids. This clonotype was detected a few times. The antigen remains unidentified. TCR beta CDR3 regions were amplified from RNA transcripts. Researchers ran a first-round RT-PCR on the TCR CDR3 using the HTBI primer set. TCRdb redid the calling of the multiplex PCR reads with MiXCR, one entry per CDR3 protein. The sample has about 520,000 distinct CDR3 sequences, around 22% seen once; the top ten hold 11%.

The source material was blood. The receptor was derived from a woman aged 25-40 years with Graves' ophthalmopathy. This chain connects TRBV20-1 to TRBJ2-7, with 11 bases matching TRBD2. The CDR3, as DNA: TGCAGTGCTAGAGATAGAAAGACTAGCGGGGTCTACGAGCAGTACTTC. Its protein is CSARDRKTSGVYEQYF.